The rows below give T cell receptor beta chains drawn from one sample of a study of T-cell reconstitution after alpha-beta-depleted transplantation in children. TCRdb processed the PCR reads anew with MiXCR; each CDR3 protein has one entry. In the table there are roughly 500,000 distinct CDR3 sequences, about 31% of which are singletons. The starting material was PBMCs from the stem cell graft donor, obtained from the stem cell graft. The receptors were sampled from a human donor who donated a stem cell graft to a child with aplastic anemia. Each CDR3 is given with its conserved first and last residue.

v_call	cdr3_length	j_call	cdr3_aa
TRBV18	15	TRBJ2-1	CASSHSSGHYNEQFF
TRBV29-1	16	TRBJ2-6	CSAARDIDSGANVLTF
TRBV12-2	17	TRBJ1-1	CASRLETGIAMNTEAFF
TRBV29-1	13	TRBJ2-3	CSVETSGADTQYF
TRBV18	15	TRBJ2-1	CASSPSTGAYNEQFF
TRBV9	14	TRBJ1-1	CASSQTGGNTEAFF
TRBV12-3/TRBV12-4	14	TRBJ2-5	CASSSINRRETQYF
TRBV29-1	14	TRBJ2-2	CSVSGTPNTGELFF
TRBV20-1	14	TRBJ2-5	CSARGKGYRETQYF
TRBV9	14	TRBJ1-1	CASSVVPGSTEAFF
TRBV4-3	16	TRBJ2-2	CASSQTGTRGAGELFF
TRBV27	18	TRBJ2-5	CASSPSISSGRDLETQYF
TRBV27	16	TRBJ1-5	CASSALDWDFGQPQHF
TRBV6-5	14	TRBJ2-1	CASSFLNSYNEQFF
TRBV24-1	16	TRBJ1-2	CATSDPGQGGSYGYTF
TRBV29-1	12	TRBJ1-4	CSVESTNEKLFF
TRBV12-3/TRBV12-4	15	TRBJ2-3	CASSFLAGGTDTQYF
TRBV18	15	TRBJ2-5	CASSPMAQGTETQYF
TRBV29-1	13	TRBJ2-7	CSVGRGQSYEQYF
TRBV7-2	16	TRBJ2-6	CASSLSGSSGANVLTF
TRBV18	16	TRBJ2-5	CASSPLPGTVQETQYF
TRBV5-1	15	TRBJ1-2	CASSLSPTPERGYTF